The T cell receptor (beta chain) described here comes from a study of response to subunit inactivated influenza vaccine. TCRdb reprocessed the RT-PCR reads with MiXCR, giving one entry per CDR3 protein. There are about 300,000 distinct CDR3 sequences in the sample; 22% occur only once, and around a tenth lies in the top ten. J gave up 3 bases and V 0 bases, and 8 bases lay outside the gene matches. Germline CDR1 is SGHAT and CDR2 is FQDESV (reference sequence). This CDR3 is 17 amino acids long. Findings and caveats of the study: Few additional T cells are recruited per seasonal influenza vaccination, authors suggested.

This clonotype was counted between two and nine times. Its target is unknown. The source is a man aged 45 to 70 who received an inactivated influenza vaccine. The source was PBMCs from blood, collected 21 months after vaccination. The chain carries TRBV11-1 and TRBJ2-1; 7 positions match TRBD2. The CDR3 protein is CASSLARREGIYNEQFF. Here the CDR3 DNA reads TGTGCCAGCAGCTTAGCGCGGAGGGAGGGAATCTACAATGAGCAGTTCTTC.